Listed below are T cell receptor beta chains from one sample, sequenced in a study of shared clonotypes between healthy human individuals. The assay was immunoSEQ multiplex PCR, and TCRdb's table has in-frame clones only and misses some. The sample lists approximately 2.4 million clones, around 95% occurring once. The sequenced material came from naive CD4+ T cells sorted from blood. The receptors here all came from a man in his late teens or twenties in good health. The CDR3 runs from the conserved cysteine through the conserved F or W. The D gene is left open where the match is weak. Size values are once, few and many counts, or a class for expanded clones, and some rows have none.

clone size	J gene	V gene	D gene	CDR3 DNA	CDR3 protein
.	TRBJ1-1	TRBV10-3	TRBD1	TGTGCCATCAGTGGGACAGGGGGGCTCGGAGCTTTCTTT	CAISGTGGLGAFF
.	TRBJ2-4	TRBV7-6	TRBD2	TGTGCCAGCAGCCCAATGGGAACCTTAGGGTCTAGCGGCGGGAACATTCAGTACTTC	CASSPMGTLGSSGGNIQYF
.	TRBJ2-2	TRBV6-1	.	TGTGCCAGCAGTGAACAGACGAACACCGGGGAGCTGTTTTTT	CASSEQTNTGELFF
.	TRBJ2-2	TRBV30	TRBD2	TGTGCCTGGAGTCCCAGCGGGATGAACACCGGGGAGCTGTTTTTT	CAWSPSGMNTGELFF
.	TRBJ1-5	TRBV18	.	TGTGCCAGCTCACCGAGGGACACTCGAGATCAGCCCCAGCATTTT	CASSPRDTRDQPQHF
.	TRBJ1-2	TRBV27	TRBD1	TGTGCCAGCAGTTCCTACGACAGGGAGGGGCAGGCCTATGGCTACACCTTC	CASSSYDREGQAYGYTF
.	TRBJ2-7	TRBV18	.	TGTGCCAGCTCCCCCCCGGGGTCCTACGAGCAGTACTTC	CASSPPGSYEQYF
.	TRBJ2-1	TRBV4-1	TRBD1	TGCGCCAGCAGCCTACAGGGGGCGGGAAATGAGCAGTTCTTC	CASSLQGAGNEQFF
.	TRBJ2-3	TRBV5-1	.	TGCGCCAGCAGCTTGGCGGGGGCCCCAGATACGCAGTATTTT	CASSLAGAPDTQYF
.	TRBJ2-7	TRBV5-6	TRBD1	TGTGCCAGCAGCTCCCGGGACAGGGGGAAGAAGGACTTC	CASSSRDRGKKDF
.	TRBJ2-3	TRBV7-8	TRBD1	TGTGCCAGCAGCTTAGACAGGGGGAATAAGTATTTT	CASSLDRGNKYF
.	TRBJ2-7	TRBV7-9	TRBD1	TGTGCCAGCAGCGGCGGGACAGGGGCCTACGAGCAGTACTTC	CASSGGTGAYEQYF
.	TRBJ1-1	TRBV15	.	TGTGCCACCAGCGATTCCCTCGGGGGGCGAACTGAAGCTTTCTTT	CATSDSLGGRTEAFF
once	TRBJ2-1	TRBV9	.	TGTGCCAGCAGCGTAGTGGGTAGCTCCTACAATGAGCAGTTCTTC	CASSVVGSSYNEQFF
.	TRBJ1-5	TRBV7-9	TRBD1	TGTGCCATCGGGGGGACAGGGGGCTTGGAGCCCCAGCATTTT	CAIGGTGGLEPQHF
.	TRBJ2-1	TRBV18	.	TGTGCCAGCTCACCAGTGGGCCCCTCCTACAATGAGCAGTTCTTC	CASSPVGPSYNEQFF
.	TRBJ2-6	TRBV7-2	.	TGTGCCAGCAGCTTTAGCCTCTCTGGGGCCAACGTCCTGACTTTC	CASSFSLSGANVLTF
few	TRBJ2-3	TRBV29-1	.	TGCAGCGTTGAAGTGTACGGGTCCCGCACAGATACGCAGTATTTT	CSVEVYGSRTDTQYF
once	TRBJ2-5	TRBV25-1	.	TGTGCCAGCAGTAAAATGGAGACCCAGTACTTC	CASSKMETQYF
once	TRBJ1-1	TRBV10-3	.	TGTGCCATCAGGAAGGGGGGACCGAACACTGAAGCTTTCTTT	CAIRKGGPNTEAFF
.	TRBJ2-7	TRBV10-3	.	TGTGCCATCAGTGGGGTCGTGGACTTTTCTCGTGAGCAGTACTTC	CAISGVVDFSREQYF
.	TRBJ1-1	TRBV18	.	TGTGCCAGCTCACTCGGGGTGCGGAACACTGAAGCTTTCTTT	CASSLGVRNTEAFF
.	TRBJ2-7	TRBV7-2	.	TGTGCCAGCAGCTTAGCGCGTTTCGGAAGTTCACTCTACGAGCAGTACTTC	CASSLARFGSSLYEQYF
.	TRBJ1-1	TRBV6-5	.	TGTGCCAGCAGTTACTCCGGAATCCGACAGCCAGAAGCTTTCTTT	CASSYSGIRQPEAFF
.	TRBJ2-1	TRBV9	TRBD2	TGTGCCAGCAGCCCCCGGACACTAGCGTTGCAGTTCTTC	CASSPRTLALQFF
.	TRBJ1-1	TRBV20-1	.	TGCACCATTCGTCGGGACATTGAAGCTTTCTTT	CTIRRDIEAFF
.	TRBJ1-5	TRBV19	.	TGTGCCAGTAGTACCTCGACAGGAATCAATCAGCCCCAGCATTTT	CASSTSTGINQPQHF
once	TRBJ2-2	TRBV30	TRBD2	TGTGCCTGGAGTCGCGGGGGCGGGGAGCTGTTTTTT	CAWSRGGGELFF
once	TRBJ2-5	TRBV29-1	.	TGCAGCGTTGGGAACACGGGAGAGACCCAGTACTTC	CSVGNTGETQYF
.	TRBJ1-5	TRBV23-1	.	TGCGCCAGCAGTGGCTTGAATCGACGACGTCAGCCCCAGCATTTT	CASSGLNRRRQPQHF
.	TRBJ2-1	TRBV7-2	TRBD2	TGTGCCAGCAGCTTATTTAGCGGGGGATACAATGAGCAGTTCTTC	CASSLFSGGYNEQFF
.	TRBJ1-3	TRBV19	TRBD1	TGTGCCAGTAGTAGTACGGGACAGGGCTCTGGAAACACCATATATTTT	CASSSTGQGSGNTIYF
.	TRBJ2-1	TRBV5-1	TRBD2	TGCGCCAGCACCCCAATCGGACTAGCGGGAGTGAGTGAGCAGTTCTTC	CASTPIGLAGVSEQFF
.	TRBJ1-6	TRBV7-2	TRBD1	TGTGCCAGCACCTCCTTACCGCCGGGACAGGGTAATTCACCCCTCCACTTT	CASTSLPPGQGNSPLHF
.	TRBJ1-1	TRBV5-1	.	TGCGCCAGCAGCTCCATACCGAACACTGAAGCTTTCTTT	CASSSIPNTEAFF